The rows below give T cell receptor beta chains drawn from one sample of a study of a mutant IDH1 vaccine in newly diagnosed glioma. Clones were read by immunoSEQ multiplex PCR, and TCRdb kept only the in-frame ones, dropping some. The sample contains about 26,000 clones, around four fifths of which appear only once. The antigens for these receptors are not known. Material: PBMCs, obtained from a glioma patient whose treatment included an IDH1 peptide vaccine. The receptors were sampled from a man aged 25 to 40 with glioma. CDR3s include the opening cysteine and the closing phenylalanine or tryptophan. The D gene is left open where the match is weak. Some rows mark clone size as missing; the rest say once, few, many or name a class of expanded clone.

clone_size j_call v_call d_call cdr3_aa cdr3_nt
. TRBJ2-3 TRBV5-1 . CASSSAVGGTDTQYF TGCGCCAGCAGCTCTGCGGTGGGGGGCACAGATACGCAGTATTTT
. TRBJ2-7 TRBV5-1 . CASSLGQSYEQYF TGCGCCAGCAGCTTAGGACAGTCCTACGAGCAGTACTTC
. TRBJ2-3 TRBV19 . CASSMSAAASTDTQYF TGTGCCAGTAGTATGTCCGCGGCGGCCAGCACAGATACGCAGTATTTT
. TRBJ1-1 TRBV14 . CASSQAPRGTEAFF TGTGCCAGCAGCCAAGCCCCAAGGGGGACTGAAGCTTTCTTT
. TRBJ2-7 TRBV29-1 TRBD2 CSVATSGGASYEQYF TGCAGCGTAGCGACTAGCGGGGGGGCTTCCTACGAGCAGTACTTC
. TRBJ2-3 TRBV2 TRBD1 CASGPETGGGPDTQYF TGTGCCAGCGGGCCGGAGACAGGGGGCGGACCAGATACGCAGTATTTT
. TRBJ2-3 TRBV4-3 . CASSVKGTYTDTQYF TGCGCCAGCAGCGTTAAGGGGACGTACACAGATACGCAGTATTTT
. TRBJ2-7 TRBV5-1 . CASSLGQREQYF TGCGCCAGCAGCCTGGGGCAACGAGAGCAGTACTTC
. TRBJ1-5 TRBV19 . CASAGTEVNFNQPQHF TGTGCCAGTGCCGGGACGGAAGTAAATTTCAATCAGCCCCAGCATTTT
. TRBJ1-6 TRBV6-1 . CASSENSPLHF TGTGCCAGCAGTGAGAATTCACCCCTCCACTTT
. TRBJ2-1 TRBV5-1 . CASSFDRPPYNEQFF TGCGCCAGCAGCTTTGACAGACCGCCTTACAATGAGCAGTTCTTC
. TRBJ1-1 TRBV19 . CASSIGARPSEAFF TGTGCCAGTAGTATAGGGGCCAGACCTTCTGAAGCTTTCTTT
. TRBJ1-1 TRBV29-1 TRBD1 CSVVADRGAEAFF TGCAGCGTTGTTGCAGACAGGGGAGCTGAAGCTTTCTTT
few TRBJ1-5 TRBV2 . CASSEGASNQPQHF TGTGCCAGCAGTGAAGGGGCGAGCAATCAGCCCCAGCATTTT
. TRBJ2-7 TRBV9 TRBD2 CASSVDLSGSYEQYF TGTGCCAGCAGCGTAGATCTTAGCGGGAGCTACGAGCAGTACTTC
. TRBJ1-1 TRBV5-1 . CASSLKLGDTEAFF TGCGCCAGCAGCTTAAAATTGGGAGACACTGAAGCTTTCTTT
medium-sized TRBJ2-7 TRBV5-4 . CASSLEGYEQYF TGTGCCAGCAGCTTGGAGGGTTACGAGCAGTACTTC
. TRBJ1-6 TRBV6-1 . CASSERGGAYSPLHF TGTGCCAGCAGTGAAAGGGGGGGCGCTTATTCACCCCTCCACTTT
. TRBJ2-5 TRBV18 . CASSPLNSGETQYF TGTGCCAGCTCACCACTGAATTCTGGAGAGACCCAGTACTTC
. TRBJ1-1 TRBV5-4 . CASSLGGGDHTEAFF TGTGCCAGCAGCTTGGGGGGCGGGGATCACACTGAAGCTTTCTTT
few TRBJ2-7 TRBV6-1 TRBD1 CASSAPGQTSYEQYF TGTGCCAGCAGTGCTCCGGGACAGACTTCCTACGAGCAGTACTTC
. TRBJ2-2 TRBV7-6 . CASSLAGTGELFF TGTGCCAGCAGCTTGGCGGGAACCGGGGAGCTGTTTTTT
. TRBJ1-4 TRBV27 TRBD1 CASSPGTVVNEKLFF TGTGCCAGCAGTCCCGGGACAGTGGTTAATGAAAAACTGTTTTTT
. TRBJ2-5 TRBV7-2 . CASSFGRQETQYF TGTGCCAGCAGCTTTGGCAGACAAGAGACCCAGTACTTC
. TRBJ1-4 TRBV9 . CASSVSGEDEKLFF TGTGCCAGCAGCGTATCCGGGGAAGATGAAAAACTGTTTTTT
. TRBJ2-6 TRBV9 TRBD2 CASSVGGGAPGANVLTF TGTGCCAGCAGCGTTGGCGGGGGGGCCCCGGGGGCCAACGTCCTGACTTTC
. TRBJ2-1 TRBV5-1 . CASSLWWGQGEQFF TGCGCCAGCAGCTTGTGGTGGGGCCAAGGAGAGCAGTTCTTC
. TRBJ2-5 TRBV2 . CASSEDNRQVQETQYF TGTGCCAGCAGTGAAGATAATCGACAGGTTCAAGAGACCCAGTACTTC
. TRBJ2-7 TRBV19 . CASSATLSYEQYF TGTGCCAGTAGCGCGACACTCTCCTACGAGCAGTACTTC
. TRBJ1-5 TRBV25-1 . CASTPLTGGGQPQHF TGTGCCAGCACCCCACTAACAGGCGGGGGACAGCCCCAGCATTTT
. TRBJ2-2 TRBV5-1 . CASSLDLGNTGELFF TGCGCCAGCAGCTTGGATCTGGGGAACACCGGGGAGCTGTTTTTT
few TRBJ1-1 TRBV6-4 TRBD1 CASSDGTGGTEAFF TGTGCCAGCAGTGACGGGACAGGGGGCACTGAAGCTTTCTTT
. TRBJ1-1 TRBV7-9 . CASSLNYPTGVEAFF TGTGCCAGCAGCTTAAATTACCCGACCGGTGTTGAAGCTTTCTTT
. TRBJ2-2 TRBV7-6 . CASHKDITGELFF TGTGCCAGCCATAAAGATATCACCGGGGAGCTGTTTTTT
once TRBJ2-5 TRBV10-3 TRBD2 CAIRDTGGQETQYF TGTGCCATCAGAGATACCGGGGGGCAAGAGACCCAGTACTTC
once TRBJ1-2 TRBV7-8 . CASSLVRQSYGYTF TGTGCCAGCAGCTTAGTACGGCAGTCCTATGGCTACACCTTC
. TRBJ2-1 TRBV2 . CASYDSGRSNEQFF TGTGCCAGTTATGACAGTGGGCGATCAAATGAGCAGTTCTTC
. TRBJ2-3 TRBV2 TRBD2 CASSQGGVTDTQYF TGTGCCAGCAGTCAGGGAGGGGTCACAGATACGCAGTATTTT
. TRBJ1-4 TRBV2 TRBD1 CASSEALPGTGFEKLFF TGTGCCAGCAGTGAAGCGCTTCCGGGGACAGGGTTTGAAAAACTGTTTTTT
. TRBJ2-2 TRBV30 TRBD1 CAFKTGALTGELFF TGTGCTTTCAAGACAGGGGCGCTCACCGGGGAGCTGTTTTTT
once TRBJ1-4 TRBV6-6 TRBD1 CASSLPAGTGLQKLFF TGTGCCAGCAGCCTACCCGCCGGGACAGGGTTGCAAAAACTGTTTTTT
. TRBJ1-5 TRBV9 TRBD1 CASSAEQGEQPQHF TGTGCCAGCAGCGCGGAACAGGGGGAGCAGCCCCAGCATTTT